The text below deals with one T cell receptor beta chain. Its target is not known. This record belongs to a study of brain T cells in children with intractable seizures. Germline lookup yields CDR1 MDHEN and CDR2 SYDVKM. V lost 6 bases to trimming and J lost 6 bases, with 15 bases between them. The length of the CDR3 is 13 residues. The sequenced cases were selected for having the highest brain T cell transcript signatures. At least one anti-epileptic drug was given before surgery. Method: immunoSEQ multiplex PCR; TCRdb's copy keeps in-frame clones and lacks some. Of 88,000 or so clones listed, about 93% are singletons. Whole-study findings and limits: HCMV serostatus was not known, and viral specificity came from CDR3 similarity only. Clones missing pre-surgery may reflect undersampling of that blood sample.

The receptor comes from a girl aged 2-10 years with Rasmussen encephalitis and intractable seizures. V usage is TRBV28 and J usage is TRBJ2-7; D not certain. The sequences come from peripheral blood, collected at surgery. The CDR3 spells CASRSPGGGEQYF. CDR3 nucleotide sequence: TGTGCCAGCAGATCCCCCGGCGGTGGCGAGCAGTACTTC.